The clone carrying this T cell receptor (beta chain) was seen ten or more times. Its antigen is still unknown. The missing CDR3 end, 3 residues past where the read stops, is filled in from the germline J gene. This sample is part of a study of T cell clonality in common variable immunodeficiency. Study outcomes and limitations: Compared with healthy controls, CVID subjects showed increased TCRbeta clonality, mostly in about a third. The cause of increased CVID clonality remains unclear without subpopulation sequencing.

Germline-derived CDR1 and CDR2 are MDHEN and SYDVKM. This CDR3 is built from 14 residues. V was pared by 4 bases and J by 0 bases, with 2 bases of the junction left unmatched. Here immunoSEQ multiplex PCR was the method, and the copy in TCRdb shows in-frame clones only, minus some. The sample was found to contain under 50,000 clones, and every one recurs. This clonotype was sampled from a person between 18 and 70 years old in good health. The rearrangement links TRBV28 to TRBJ2-7; TRBD1 matches 8 bases. The specimen sequenced was peripheral blood mononuclear cells. CDR3 DNA (partial): TGTGCCAGCAGTTGGACAGGGAACTCCTACGAG. This sequence encodes CASSWTGNSYE. The complete CDR3 protein is CASSWTGNSYEQYF.